A selection of T cell receptor beta chains follows, all from one sample in a study of CD8 T cells in ankylosing spondylitis. TCRdb used MiXCR to reprocess the 5' RACE reads, holding one entry per CDR3 protein. The repertoire has roughly 220,000 distinct CDR3 sequences, roughly 10% of them found once; the top ten carry approximately 20%. Sequencing was done on a sample of blood, either unsorted or a sorted T cell fraction (not recorded which). The receptors stem from a male donor with ankylosing spondylitis or in good health (not recorded which). Both conserved end residues are part of each CDR3.

TRBV7-2	16	TRBJ1-5	CASSLRGGDSNQPQHF
TRBV6-1	15	TRBJ1-2	CASRLPRTDFYGYTF
TRBV29-1	13	TRBJ1-1	CSVVVQARTEAFF
TRBV5-1	14	TRBJ2-2	CASSFSQGTGELFF
TRBV12-3/TRBV12-4	14	TRBJ1-1	CASSTTGWDTEAFF
TRBV13	14	TRBJ1-6	CASSSHREHSPLHF
TRBV7-8	15	TRBJ2-5	CASSLAEAGGETQYF
TRBV5-1	14	TRBJ1-2	CASSLDTANYGYTF
TRBV3-1	17	TRBJ1-3	CASSQEFVTGVGNTIYF
TRBV2	14	TRBJ2-3	CASSDQGGADTQYF
TRBV28	14	TRBJ2-5	CASSLGERKETQYF
TRBV20-1	15	TRBJ2-1	CSPRAGPSSYNEQFF
TRBV7-3	13	TRBJ1-3	CASSRGPGNTIYF
TRBV18	15	TRBJ1-6	CASSSEDRKNSPLHF
TRBV6-5	16	TRBJ1-2	CASSYSLRGQGGGYTF
TRBV6-1	14	TRBJ1-5	CASMTGTQGQPQHF
TRBV7-6	14	TRBJ2-3	CASSPGPDTDTQYF
TRBV20-1	12	TRBJ1-5	CSVLGSNQPQHF
TRBV5-1	16	TRBJ2-3	CASSLAGGMGTDTQYF
TRBV12-3/TRBV12-4	13	TRBJ2-1	CASLLGREGKQFF